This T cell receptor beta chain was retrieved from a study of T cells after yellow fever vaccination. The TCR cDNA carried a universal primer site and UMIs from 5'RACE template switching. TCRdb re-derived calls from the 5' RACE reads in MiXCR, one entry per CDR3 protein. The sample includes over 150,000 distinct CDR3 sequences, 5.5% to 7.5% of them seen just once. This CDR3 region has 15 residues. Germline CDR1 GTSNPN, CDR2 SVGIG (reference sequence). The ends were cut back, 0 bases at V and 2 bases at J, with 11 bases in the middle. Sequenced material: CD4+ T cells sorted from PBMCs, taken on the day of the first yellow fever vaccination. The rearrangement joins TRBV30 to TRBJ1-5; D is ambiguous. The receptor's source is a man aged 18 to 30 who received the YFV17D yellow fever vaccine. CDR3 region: CAWSVGSGGNQPQHF. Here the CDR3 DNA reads TGTGCCTGGAGTGTAGGAAGTGGCGGCAATCAGCCCCAGCATTTT.